Sequencing of this T cell receptor beta chain was carried out in a study of CD8+ T cells in alopecia areata. For the study at large: Patients in the treated group were given tofacitinib by mouth, 5 to 10 mg twice a day. It was 6 to 18 months of tofacitinib, and then there were 6 months off drug. Study-wide results and caveats: Scalp sample data also include resident alphabeta T cells from normal skin.

CDR3 length equals 14 residues. CDR1 is GTSNPN and CDR2 is SVGIG in the germline V gene (reference sequence). V lost 4 bases, J lost 5 bases, and 14 bases lay in between. RNA, once extracted, was reverse transcribed into cDNA for use as the sequencing template. Clones were read by immunoSEQ multiplex PCR, and TCRdb kept only the in-frame ones, dropping some. Among about 120,000 clones listed, 35% to 40% were seen once. This clone appeared a few times. The antigen remains unidentified. The specimen sequenced was CD4+ T cells sorted from blood. The clonotype was recovered from a human donor with alopecia areata. V and J are TRBV30 and TRBJ1-4; D not resolved. Here the CDR3 reads CAWNGDLGNEKLFF. The CDR3 DNA follows: TGTGCCTGGAACGGCGACCTAGGGAATGAAAAACTGTTTTTT.